A single T cell receptor (beta chain) is shown here with its context. Sample time point: week 3, after first cycle of checkpoint inhibitor. Profiling relied on immunoSEQ multiplex PCR, and the TCRdb table lists in-frame clones only, not all of them. The sample includes roughly 30,000 clones, 75% to 90% seen only once; the top ten take about 9.4%. This record comes from a study of blood T cell dynamics during melanoma immunotherapy. Germline CDR1 and CDR2: MRHNA and SNTAGT. This CDR3 comprises 16 residues. V dropped 0 bases and J dropped 6; count of bases not matched to a gene: 2. This material consisted of blood, taken from a patient treated with checkpoint blockade. The chain is built from TRBV6-4 and TRBJ2-3; 14 nucleotides match TRBD2. This TCR was sampled from a human donor with melanoma. In DNA, the CDR3 is TGTGCCAGCAGTGACTCGACTAGCGGGGGGGCCGATACGCAGTATTTT. This translates into CASSDSTSGGADTQYF.